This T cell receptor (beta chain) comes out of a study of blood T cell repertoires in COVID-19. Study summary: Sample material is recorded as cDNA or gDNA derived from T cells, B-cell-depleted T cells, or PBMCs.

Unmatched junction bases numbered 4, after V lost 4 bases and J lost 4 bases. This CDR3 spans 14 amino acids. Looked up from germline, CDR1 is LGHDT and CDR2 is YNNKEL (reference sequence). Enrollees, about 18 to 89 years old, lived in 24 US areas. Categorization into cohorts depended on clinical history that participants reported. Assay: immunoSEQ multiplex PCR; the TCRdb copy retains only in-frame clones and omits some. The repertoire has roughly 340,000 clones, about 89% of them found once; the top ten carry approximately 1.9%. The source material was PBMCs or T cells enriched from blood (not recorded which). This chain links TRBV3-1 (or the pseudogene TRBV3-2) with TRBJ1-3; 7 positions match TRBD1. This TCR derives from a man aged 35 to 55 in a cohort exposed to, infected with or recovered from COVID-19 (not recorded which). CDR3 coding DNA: TGTGCCAGCAGCCCCACAGGGGCGGGAAACACCATATATTTT. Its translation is CASSPTGAGNTIYF.